The entry that follows covers one T cell receptor (beta chain) sequence. The antigen remains unidentified. The CDR3 runs to 17 residues. Trimming cost V 1 base and J 6 bases, with 20 bases left between them. Germline CDR1 KGHSH, CDR2 LQKENI. MiXCR, run by TCRdb on the 5' RACE reads, gives a single entry per CDR3 protein. Altogether approximately 210,000 distinct CDR3 sequences are present, roughly 13% being singletons, with the ten largest covering approximately 15%. This sample stems from a study of CD8 T cells in ankylosing spondylitis. Findings of the study overall: In synovial fluid and blood from reactive arthritis, some motif variants were previously reported.

This TCR was recovered from a male donor with ankylosing spondylitis or in good health (not recorded which). The specimen was blood, either unsorted or a sorted T cell fraction (not recorded which). This chain connects TRBV18 to TRBJ2-3, with D hard to call. The CDR3 here is CASSPRVGALGWDTQYF. Written as DNA, the CDR3 is TGTGCCAGCTCACCACGGGTCGGAGCCCTCGGTTGGGATACGCAGTATTTT.